This T cell receptor beta chain comes out of a study of shared clonotypes between healthy human individuals. Each subset's genomic DNA was shared equally among a number of immunoSEQ plates. Clones were sequenced by immunoSEQ multiplex PCR, and TCRdb holds only the in-frame ones, with some missing. The sample comprises fewer than 3 million clones, 85% to 95% of which are singletons, and 0.3% to 0.45% rests with the top ten. V was pared by 5 bases and J by 4 bases, with 8 bases between. This CDR3 comprises 12 residues. Germline CDR1 is SGHTA and CDR2 is FQGTGA. V usage is TRBV7-3 and J usage is TRBJ1-2; no reliable D call. This TCR was recovered from a young man in good health. Some clones in this sample may be carry-over from other donors' samples. Sequenced sample: naive CD4+ T cells from PBMCs. Subset noted: CD45RA+ positively selected. The chain's CDR3 is CASSVDGYGYTF. The CDR3 nucleotides are TGTGCCAGCAGCGTCGACGGCTATGGCTACACCTTC.